This record looks at one T cell receptor (beta chain) sequence and its context. The antigen remains unidentified. The CDR3 loop spans 15 amino acids. Trimming took 3 bases from V and 4 from J, leaving 16 bases between them. From germline, CDR1 is SGDLS and CDR2 YYNGEE. The entry originates in a study of somatic mutations in cytotoxic T cells in rheumatoid arthritis. Study-wide results and limits: Adjustment for multiple comparisons was not applied to the slight TRBV07 underrepresentation observed in rheumatoid arthritis patients.

Produced via immunoSEQ multiplex PCR; TCRdb's table is partial and in-frame only. In the table there are 15,000 or so clones, roughly 79% of which are singletons. Positively selected by magnetic beads, CD4+ and CD8+ cells were purity-checked by flow cytometry. This clonotype was obtained from an adult with rheumatoid arthritis. The sequencing sample was made of CD8+ T cells sorted from blood. The chain uses TRBV9 and TRBJ1-2; tentative D call: TRBD1 (5 bases). CDR3 region: CASSEGGGRGYGYTF. The CDR3 bases are TGTGCCAGCAGCGAGGGTGGGGGTCGCGGCTATGGCTACACCTTC.